The T cell receptor beta chain under discussion was sequenced for a study of identical twins. Study findings and constraints: Among out-of-frame alpha sequences shared by twins, low generation probability occurred in excess.

With respect to this clonotype: Its antigen is currently unknown.

Germline V CDR1 and CDR2: MNHNS, SASEGT. The CDR3 has 14 amino acids. The V gene lost 8 bases and the J gene lost 2 bases, with 15 bases spanning the gap. Via MiXCR, TCRdb re-called the 5' RACE reads, giving one row per CDR3 protein. The sample has about 900,000 distinct CDR3 sequences, about 12% seen once. These data were likewise used in another study, on yellow fever vaccine responses in identical twins. That paper notes: In identical twins, vaccine T cell responses appeared partly shared and partly individual.

The sequence was obtained from a woman aged 18-30 years in good health. The sequenced material came from PBMCs. The chain uses TRBV6-1 and TRBJ1-2; D is possibly TRBD1 (6 bases). The DNA for the CDR3 is TGTGCCAGCTGCTCGGACAGAATAAACTATGGCTACACCTTC. Its translation: CASCSDRINYGYTF.